This entry lists 23 T cell receptor beta chains sequenced from one sample in a study of T cell changes during pregnancy in multiple sclerosis. The method was immunoSEQ multiplex PCR; TCRdb's version includes in-frame clones alone and lacks a portion of them. The sample lists 75,000 to 95,000 clones; about 91% were seen once. Material: peripheral blood, obtained before pregnancy. The source is a female donor with multiple sclerosis, enrolled in a pregnancy study.

CDR3 DNA: TGTGCCAGCAGTGAATGGTCTGGGAGGAACAGCAATCAGCCCCAGCATTTT. Amino acid sequence: CASSEWSGRNSNQPQHF. The chain combines TRBV2 with TRBJ1-5; D unclear. The V end was cut by 2 bases, the J end by 1 base, with 15 bases between. The CDR3 is 17 amino acids. The germline V gene encodes CDR1 SNHLY and CDR2 FYNNEI. Supplemented by reference TRBV2 and TRBJ1-5, the full variable domain reads EPEVTQTPSHQVTQMGQEVILRCVPISNHLYFYWYRQILGQKVEFLVSFYNNEISEKSEIFDDQFSVERPDGSNFTLKIRSTKLEDSAMYFCASSEWSGRNSNQPQHFGDGTRLSIL.

The chain joins TRBV19 to TRBJ1-1; 8 bases align to TRBD1. The CDR3 length is 14 residues. The germline V gene has CDR1 LNHDA and CDR2 SQIVND (reference sequence). The V and J ends lost 4 bases and 6 bases, in that order; junction bases with no gene match: 7. The CDR3 nucleotides are TGTGCCAGTAGTAACAGGGGGACTTCCGCTGAAGCTTTCTTT. Translation: CASSNRGTSAEAFF.

The CDR3 DNA follows: TGTGCCGGCTTATCAGGGTCTAGCACAGATACGCAGTATTTT. Protein product: CAGLSGSSTDTQYF. The chain carries TRBV2 and TRBJ2-3; perhaps TRBD1 as D (5 bases). CDR3 size: 14 residues. Deletions cut 11 bases from V and 0 bases from J, with 15 bases between. Germline CDR1 reads SNHLY; CDR2 reads FYNNEI.

J is TRBJ2-7 and V is TRBV30; the D gene is possibly TRBD2 (5 bases). The CDR3 extends over 13 amino acids. Germline CDR1 GTSNPN, CDR2 SVGIG (reference sequence). The V and J ends lost 2 bases and 6 bases respectively, with 14 bases between them. The DNA for the CDR3 is TGTGCCTGGAGTTTCGAATCGGGGTTCGAGCAGTACTTC. It yields the protein CAWSFESGFEQYF.

CDR3 sequence: CASSQVFGGEMNEQFF. CDR3 DNA: TGTGCCAGCAGCCAAGTATTTGGGGGGGAAATGAATGAGCAGTTCTTC. The rearrangement joins TRBV4-2 to TRBJ2-1; 7 bases line up with TRBD2. Germline V CDR1 and CDR2: LGHNA, YNFKEQ. The junction had 10 bases not matched to a gene; V was cut back by 1 base and J by 7 bases. The CDR3 has 16 residues.

The chain joins TRBV5-1 to TRBJ1-5; TRBD1 is a possible D gene (5 bases). The germline CDR1 and CDR2 sequences are SGHRS and YFSETQ. The CDR3 contains 13 residues. V was shortened by 4 bases and J by 5 bases, with 10 bases between the two germline ends. The CDR3 region has the DNA TGCGCCAGCAGCACCGAAGGGGATCAGCCCCAGCATTTT. Amino acid sequence: CASSTEGDQPQHF.

The chain is built from TRBV2 and TRBJ2-1, with D perhaps matching TRBD2 (6 bases). The CDR3 runs to 14 residues. V lost 3 bases and J 6 bases, leaving 12 bases between the germline ends. The V gene's germline CDR1 is SNHLY and CDR2 FYNNEI. For the CDR3, the DNA is TGTGCCAGCAGTGAGTGGGGGAGGTTCAATGAGCAGTTCTTC. Its protein product is CASSEWGRFNEQFF.

The sample holds one count of this clone. V usage is TRBV6-5 and J usage is TRBJ2-1, with 8 bases fitting TRBD1. CDR3 length equals 12 residues. The ends lost 6 bases at V and 10 bases at J; junction bases unmatched: 5. Germline loops: CDR1 MNHEY, CDR2 SVGAGI. As DNA, the CDR3 is TGTGCCAGCAGGCCACAGGGGGGCGAGCAGTTCTTC. Its protein product is CASRPQGGEQFF.

The chain employs TRBV9 and TRBJ2-2; no clear D gene. Looked up from germline, CDR1 is SGDLS and CDR2 is YYNGEE. Trimming pared 0 bases from V and 1 base from J, leaving 4 bases between. The CDR3 has 14 amino acids. The DNA for the CDR3 is TGTGCCAGCAGCGTAGCTCTGAACACCGGGGAGCTGTTTTTT. Its protein is CASSVALNTGELFF. The whole variable domain, filled in from reference TRBV9 and TRBJ2-2, reads DSGVTQTPKHLITATGQRVTLRCSPRSGDLSVYWYQQSLDQGLQFLIQYYNGEERAKGNILERFSAQQFPDLHSELNLSSLELGDSALYFCASSVALNTGELFFGEGSRLTVL.

This clone was seen only once. The chain has TRBV27 and TRBJ2-7; 9 bases match TRBD2. Germline loops: CDR1 MNHEY, CDR2 SMNVEV (reference sequence). The CDR3 is made up of 15 amino acids. Unmatched junction bases numbered 6, after V lost 6 bases and J lost 0 bases. CDR3 DNA sequence: TGTGCCAGCAGGATTAGCGGGGGCCTCTCCTACGAGCAGTACTTC. It translates to CASRISGGLSYEQYF.

V and J are TRBV29-1 and TRBJ2-1; 8 bases match TRBD1. V lost 5 bases, J lost 8 bases, and 5 bases stayed unmatched. In germline, CDR1 is SQVTM, CDR2 ANQGSEA. The CDR3 has 12 amino acids. The CDR3: CSVSGQGDEQFF. In DNA, the CDR3 is TGCAGCGTTTCCGGACAGGGAGATGAGCAGTTCTTC.

The J gene is TRBJ2-5, the V gene TRBV18; 11 nucleotides agree with TRBD1. The V gene's germline CDR1 is KGHSH and CDR2 LQKENI. The CDR3 is made up of 16 amino acids. The ends lost 1 base at V and 5 bases at J; junction bases unmatched: 6. CDR3 loop: CASSPRRDRGMETQYF. The CDR3 DNA follows: TGTGCCAGCTCACCACGTCGGGACAGGGGGATGGAGACCCAGTACTTC. The entire variable domain, with the rest obtained from reference TRBV18 and TRBJ2-5, is as follows: NAGVMQNPRHLVRRRGQEARLRCSPMKGHSHVYWYRQLPEEGLKFMVYLQKENIIDESGMPKERFSAEFPKEGPSILRIQQVVRGDSAAYFCASSPRRDRGMETQYFGPGTRLLVL.

This clone was detected a few times. The V call is TRBV18, the J call TRBJ1-1; D is ambiguous. With 2 bases removed from V and 3 bases from J, the gap between germline ends came to 10 bases. Germline V CDR1 and CDR2: KGHSH, LQKENI. This CDR3 comprises 14 residues. The CDR3 coding sequence is TGTGCCAGCTCACCAAAGGGAGCGGACACTGAAGCTTTCTTT. Its translation: CASSPKGADTEAFF. Drawing the rest from reference TRBV18 and TRBJ1-1, the complete variable domain is NAGVMQNPRHLVRRRGQEARLRCSPMKGHSHVYWYRQLPEEGLKFMVYLQKENIIDESGMPKERFSAEFPKEGPSILRIQQVVRGDSAAYFCASSPKGADTEAFFGQGTRLTVV.

This chain joins TRBV11-2 and TRBJ1-1; D not certain. Trimming removed 5 bases from V and 8 bases from J, with 18 bases in between. Per germline, CDR1 SGHAT and CDR2 FQNNGV. CDR3 size: 14 residues. CDR3 sequence: CASSQTRGEGEAFF. DNA for the CDR3: TGTGCCAGCAGCCAAACCCGGGGTGAGGGCGAAGCTTTCTTT. Using reference TRBV11-2 and TRBJ1-1 for the parts outside the CDR3, the full variable domain is EAGVAQSPRYKIIEKRQSVAFWCNPISGHATLYWYQQILGQGPKLLIQFQNNGVVDDSQLPKDRFSAERLKGVDSTLKIQPAKLEDSAVYLCASSQTRGEGEAFFGQGTRLTVV.

The chain carries TRBV10-2 and TRBJ2-5; 8 nucleotides line up with TRBD1. J lost 3 bases, V lost 7 bases, and 7 bases had no gene match. The germline V gene encodes CDR1 WSHSY and CDR2 SAAADI. The CDR3 covers 14 residues. The CDR3 loop reads CASKPGGYEETQYF. Here the CDR3 DNA reads TGCGCCAGCAAACCAGGGGGCTATGAAGAGACCCAGTACTTC.

V gene TRBV7-6 combines with J gene TRBJ2-1, with D hard to call. V lost 5 bases and J 4 bases, leaving 15 bases between the germline ends. CDR1 and CDR2 from the germline V gene are SGHVS and FNYEAQ. The CDR3 covers 15 residues. CDR3: CASSPGWLAYNEQFF. The CDR3 DNA is TGTGCCAGCAGCCCCGGGTGGCTGGCATACAATGAGCAGTTCTTC.

The chain carries TRBV19 and TRBJ1-2; D unclear. V dropped 8 bases and J dropped 6 bases, with 19 bases sitting between them. Germline V CDR1 and CDR2: LNHDA, SQIVND (reference sequence). This CDR3 is 14 amino acids long. The CDR3 loop reads CASAILGELNGYTF. The CDR3 DNA reads as TGTGCCAGTGCCATTCTTGGGGAGCTGAATGGCTACACCTTC.

V gene TRBV28 combines with J gene TRBJ2-7, with D tentatively TRBD2 (6 bases). The CDR3 spans 12 residues. V lost 9 bases to trimming and J lost 4 bases, with 13 bases between them. Looked up from germline, CDR1 is MDHEN and CDR2 is SYDVKM. The CDR3 sequence: CASQNGGYEQYF. CDR3 coding DNA: TGTGCCAGTCAGAACGGAGGGTACGAGCAGTACTTC.

The chain combines TRBV6-5 with TRBJ1-2; D possibly corresponds to TRBD1 (6 bases). CDR3 size: 15 residues. Trimming removed 4 bases from V and 2 bases from J, with 14 bases in between. Germline CDR1 is MNHEY and CDR2 is SVGAGI. The CDR3 spells CASSSTLTGNYGYTF. The CDR3 DNA sequence: TGTGCCAGCAGTTCAACCCTGACAGGAAACTATGGCTACACCTTC.

The chain combines TRBV7-9 with TRBJ2-7; no definite D call. Trimming pared 5 bases from V and 3 bases from J, leaving 17 bases between. The length of the CDR3 is 15 residues. CDR1 is SEHNR, CDR2 FQNEAQ, per germline (reference sequence). The CDR3, as DNA: TGTGCCAGCAGCCCCCCTCTCGGGTCGGGCTACGAGCAGTACTTC. Translated, it gives CASSPPLGSGYEQYF.

The V call is TRBV7-8, the J call TRBJ2-7, with TRBD2 identical over 11 bases. Germline V gives CDR1 SGHVS, CDR2 FQNEAQ. J gave up 4 bases and V 1 base, and 6 bases lay outside the gene matches. This CDR3 is built from 16 residues. As DNA, the CDR3 is TGTGCCAGCAGCTTAGAACTCACTAGCGGGAGTTACGAGCAGTACTTC. As protein: CASSLELTSGSYEQYF.

The gene calls are TRBV4-1 and TRBJ1-5; D remains unclear. The CDR3 is 15 amino acids. Germline V gene data show CDR1 as MGHRA and CDR2 as YSYEKL. Deletions cut 4 bases from V and 6 bases from J, with 16 bases between. The CDR3 loop is CASSPSAEGFQPQHF. The CDR3 region has the DNA TGCGCCAGCAGCCCCTCGGCGGAGGGTTTTCAGCCCCAGCATTTT.

The chain recombines TRBV7-6 with TRBJ2-1, with 11 bases identical to TRBD1. V gave up 4 bases and J gave up 7 bases; unmatched junction bases: 9. The CDR3 consists of 16 residues. Looked up from germline, CDR1 is SGHVS and CDR2 is FNYEAQ. The CDR3 DNA reads as TGTGCCAGCAGCTCTTCTGGGACAGGGGGTTGGAATGAGCAGTTCTTC. Its protein product is CASSSSGTGGWNEQFF.